The 25 T cell receptor beta chains below come from one sample, sequenced in a study of Graves' ophthalmopathy and Graves' hyperthyroidism (dated by TCRdb to 2016 to 2018). The sequencer listed for this sample is Illumina HiSeq 2000. For repertoire sequencing, TCR beta CDR3 regions were amplified from RNA transcripts. HTBI primers and the Qiagen OneStep RT-PCR kit were used in a first-round RT-PCR, which was followed by a second-round multiplex PCR, size selection and purification. TCRdb passed the public sequencing reads through fastp at Q25 and MiXCR, retaining productive beta sequences. Every distinct CDR3 protein forms one entry, paired with its most common genes and DNA. This sample comprises about 48,000 distinct CDR3 sequences, about 50% of them detected only once. Of the sample, around 25% is held by the ten largest clones. The sample comprised peripheral blood. Receptors were obtained from an adult man with Graves' ophthalmopathy.

The rearrangement uses TRBV2 and TRBJ2-3; possible D gene TRBD1, 6 bases. Germline loops: CDR1 SNHLY, CDR2 FYNNEI. This CDR3 contains 15 residues. The germline V and J ends were trimmed by 8 bases and 3 bases, with 18 bases remaining between them. CDR3 loop: CASEGDELRTDTQYF. Here the CDR3 DNA reads TGTGCCAGCGAGGGGGACGAACTTCGGACAGATACGCAGTATTTT.

This sequence joins TRBV19 and TRBJ1-6; a weak D match, TRBD1 (6 bases). Germline V gives CDR1 LNHDA, CDR2 SQIVND (reference sequence). The germline V and J ends were trimmed by 11 bases and 6 bases, with 14 bases remaining between them. This CDR3 region has 13 residues. CDR3 sequence (DNA): TGTGCCGTAAGCCGGGACACTAATTCACCCCTCCACTTT. Protein product: CAVSRDTNSPLHF.

The chain couples TRBV7-9 to TRBJ1-2, with a possible D match to TRBD1 (6 bases). This CDR3 is built from 16 residues. Trimming took off 5 bases at V and 5 bases at J, with 21 bases between the two ends. Germline CDR1 and CDR2: SEHNR and FQNEAQ (reference sequence). The CDR3 nucleotides read TGTGCCAGCAGCCCAAGGGGGGGCAGGGGAGATTATGGCTACACCTTC. This gives the protein CASSPRGGRGDYGYTF.

At least ten counts were recorded for this clonotype. This sequence joins TRBV20-1 and TRBJ2-7; D not certain. Germline CDR1 reads DFQATT; CDR2 reads SNEGSKA (reference sequence). The CDR3 contains 15 residues. Trimming left V 0 bases short and J 3 bases short, with 15 bases between. The CDR3 loop is CSARDRRLGVYEQYF. The DNA of the CDR3 is TGCAGTGCTAGAGACAGGAGACTGGGCGTCTACGAGCAGTACTTC.

The chain has TRBV5-4 and TRBJ2-5; 8 nucleotides align to TRBD1. Germline loops: CDR1 SGHNT, CDR2 YYREEE (reference sequence). CDR3 length: 14 residues. Unmatched junction bases numbered 5, after V lost 4 bases and J lost 3 bases. The CDR3 DNA is TGTGCCAGCAGCCCACTGACAGGGGAAGAGACCCAGTACTTC. Its translation is CASSPLTGEETQYF.

This clonotype was detected many times. J is TRBJ1-4 and V is TRBV29-1; unclear D gene. V was trimmed by 6 bases and J by 1 base, leaving 12 bases between them. This CDR3 is built from 14 residues. Per the germline V gene, CDR1 is SQVTM and CDR2 is ANQGSEA. This CDR3 reads CSVKLGQTNEKLFF. For the CDR3, the DNA is TGCAGCGTAAAACTGGGCCAAACTAATGAAAAACTGTTTTTT.

V gene TRBV7-9 combines with J gene TRBJ1-4; 10 bases are a match to TRBD1. CDR3 length: 18 residues. Per germline, CDR1 SEHNR and CDR2 FQNEAQ (reference sequence). The V segment lost 9 bases and the J segment 7 bases; nucleotides outside the gene matches: 20. The CDR3 spells CASAGKDRGRLGGEKLFF. The CDR3 nucleotides read TGTGCCAGTGCAGGGAAGGACAGGGGGAGGCTTGGAGGTGAAAAACTGTTTTTT.

A word on this clonotype: No conserved phenylalanine or tryptophan ends this CDR3, so it is likely a read error. The chain employs TRBV20-1 and TRBJ1-5, with no clear D. V dropped 3 bases and J dropped 7 bases, with 19 bases sitting between them. Germline V gene sequence: CDR1 DFQATT, CDR2 SNEGSKA (reference sequence). The CDR3 extends over 15 amino acids. CDR3 region: CSASLSSERFQPQHS. CDR3 in DNA: TGCAGTGCTAGTTTGTCATCAGAAAGGTTCCAGCCCCAGCATTCT.

Sample share makes this clonotype medium-sized (0.01 to 0.1%). The rearrangement joins TRBV20-1 to TRBJ2-7; tentative D call: TRBD2 (6 bases). CDR1 is DFQATT, CDR2 SNEGSKA, per germline (reference sequence). This CDR3 is built from 12 residues. The ends were cut back, 6 bases at V and 7 bases at J, with 16 bases in the middle. The DNA of the CDR3 is TGCAGTGCCAACAGCGGGCGCCAGGAGCAGTACTTC. Its protein is CSANSGRQEQYF.

In DNA, the CDR3 is TGCGCCAGCAGAGCTACCCTAGCGGAGCAGTTCTTC. Translation: CASRATLAEQFF. The V call is TRBV10-2, the J call TRBJ2-1; a weak D match, TRBD2 (6 bases). V was shortened by 6 bases and J by 10 bases, with 13 bases between the two germline ends. Germline values: CDR1 WSHSY, CDR2 SAAADI. CDR3 length: 12 amino acids.

The chain uses TRBV20-1 and TRBJ2-5; 10 nucleotides match TRBD2. Germline assignment: CDR1 DFQATT and CDR2 SNEGSKA (reference sequence). The CDR3 consists of 18 residues. V shed 3 bases and J 1 base; nucleotides not matched to a gene: 14. CDR3 loop: CSARVDRGLAGAQETQYF. CDR3 sequence (DNA): TGCAGTGCTAGGGTGGACCGAGGGCTAGCGGGGGCCCAAGAGACCCAGTACTTC.

J is TRBJ1-5 and V is TRBV10-3, with D unclear. Germline CDR1 reads ENHRY; CDR2 reads SYGVKD. The CDR3 sequence is 14 residues long. V lost 2 bases to trimming and J lost 2 bases, with 7 bases between them. The CDR3 region is CAISEGLGNQPQHF. In DNA form, the CDR3 reads TGTGCCATCAGTGAGGGATTAGGCAATCAGCCCCAGCATTTT.

This chain connects TRBV19 to TRBJ1-2; the D gene is possibly TRBD1 (6 bases). Between the trimmed V and J ends, which lost 7 bases and 6 bases, there was a span of 21 bases. The CDR3 has 15 amino acids. CDR1 is LNHDA, CDR2 SQIVND, per germline (reference sequence). The CDR3 loop reads CASTHVYGGLHGYTF. CDR3 coding DNA: TGTGCCAGTACTCATGTATACGGGGGGCTCCATGGCTACACCTTC. Full variable domain (missing parts from reference TRBV19 and TRBJ1-2): DGGITQSPKYLFRKEGQNVTLSCEQNLNHDAMYWYRQDPGQGLRLIYYSQIVNDFQKGDIAEGYSVSREKKESFPLTVTSAQKNPTAFYLCASTHVYGGLHGYTFGSGTRLTVV.

This clonotype was recorded many times. The chain uses TRBV7-9 and TRBJ1-2, with 12 bases fitting TRBD1. The V and J ends lost 6 bases and 2 bases, in that order; junction bases with no gene match: 4. This CDR3 has 15 residues. The germline V gene encodes CDR1 SEHNR and CDR2 FQNEAQ (reference sequence). The CDR3 reads CASSSGTGGNYGYTF. The CDR3 coding sequence is TGTGCCAGCAGTTCAGGGACAGGGGGCAACTATGGCTACACCTTC.

A few counts support this clonotype. The rearrangement joins TRBV10-3 to TRBJ1-3; no clear D. The CDR3 runs 12 residues. The V end was cut by 0 bases, the J end by 3 bases, with 0 bases between. Germline V CDR1 and CDR2: ENHRY, SYGVKD. The CDR3 region has the DNA TGTGCCATCAGTGAGTCTGGAAACACCATATATTTT. Its protein is CAISESGNTIYF.

This clonotype was counted many times. This chain uses TRBV7-9 with TRBJ2-3; 12 positions agree with TRBD1. Germline loops: CDR1 SEHNR, CDR2 FQNEAQ (reference sequence). The V gene end was trimmed by 4 bases and the J gene end by 7 bases; junction bases not matched to a gene: 12. CDR3 size: 17 residues. The CDR3 DNA sequence: TGTGCCAGCAGCTCCCGGGACAGGGGGCAAGTTGAAAATACGCAGTATTTT. Protein: CASSSRDRGQVENTQYF.

A remark on this clonotype: Because the CDR3's place on the DNA is in doubt, the DNA is left out and the CDR3 is given as listed by TCRdb. The rearrangement joins TRBV7-6 to TRBJ2-1; the table's D call of TRBD2 was not tested on the DNA. Germline CDR1 SGHVS, CDR2 FNYEAQ. The CDR3 length is 21 residues, termini included. The CDR3 protein is CASSFYICRGTGTSGRGEQFF.

V usage is TRBV5-6 and J usage is TRBJ1-2; a possible D gene is TRBD1 (6 bases). Deletions cut 1 base from V and 0 bases from J, with 10 bases between. Germline lookup yields CDR1 SGHDT and CDR2 YYEEEE. The CDR3 extends over 15 amino acids. This CDR3 is CASSLYGGPNYGYTF. The CDR3 DNA sequence: TGTGCCAGCAGCTTGTATGGGGGGCCTAACTATGGCTACACCTTC.

This clonotype has a handful of counts. This chain joins TRBV30 and TRBJ1-1; 8 positions match TRBD1. Per the germline V gene, CDR1 is GTSNPN and CDR2 is SVGIG (reference sequence). This CDR3 is 13 amino acids long. CDR3 loop: CACSETGDSSAFF. The CDR3 region has the DNA TGTGCTTGCTCCGAGACAGGGGACTCGAGTGCTTTCTTT. Full variable domain (missing parts from reference TRBV30 and TRBJ1-1): SQTIHQWPATLVQPVGSPLSLECTVEGTSNPNLYWYRQAAGRGLQLLFYSVGIGQISSEVPQNLSASRPQDRQFILSSKKLLLSDSGFYLCACSETGDSSAFFGQGTRLTVV.

V and J are TRBV6-6 and TRBJ2-7, with a weak D call TRBD2 (6 bases). CDR1 is MNHNY, CDR2 SVGAGI, per germline (reference sequence). This CDR3 contains 15 residues. Here the CDR3 DNA reads TGTGCTAGCGGTTACGTAACAAGCGGACACTACGAGCAGTACTTC. Amino acids: CASGYVTSGHYEQYF.

This clonotype appeared a few times. The chain is built from TRBV7-3 and TRBJ2-7; 9 bases agree with TRBD1. With 5 bases clipped from V and 5 bases from J, the junction kept 7 bases outside the gene matches. This CDR3 spans 14 amino acids. Germline V gene sequence: CDR1 SGHTA, CDR2 FQGTGA. CDR3 sequence reads: CASSLAGTGNEQYF. The CDR3 coding sequence is TGTGCCAGCAGCCTCGCCGGGACAGGGAACGAGCAGTACTTC.

The rearrangement joins TRBV12-3 or TRBV12-4 to TRBJ1-5; D is ambiguous. V was cut by 6 bases and J by 3 bases, with 12 bases left in between. The CDR3 is 14 residues long. In DNA, the CDR3 is TGTGCCAGCAGGCCCCCGGGTTTCAATCAGCCCCAGCATTTT. It encodes CASRPPGFNQPQHF.

The CDR3 sequence: CSARSTGRENGYTF. CDR3 DNA: TGCAGTGCTAGGTCAACTGGGAGGGAGAATGGCTACACCTTC. The gene calls are TRBV20-1 and TRBJ1-2; no clear D. This CDR3 comprises 14 residues. Per the germline V gene, CDR1 is DFQATT and CDR2 is SNEGSKA (reference sequence). V was pared by 3 bases and J by 6 bases, with 17 bases between.

The V gene is TRBV19, the J gene TRBJ2-1; D is uncertain. The V gene's germline CDR1 is LNHDA and CDR2 SQIVND (reference sequence). V gave up 5 bases and J gave up 6 bases, with 2 bases separating them. The CDR3 spans 10 residues. CDR3 coding DNA: TGTGCCAGTAGTTCCAATGAGCAGTTCTTC. It yields the protein CASSSNEQFF.

Concerning this clonotype itself: The junction does not match germline at one end; this may be a read error. The chain carries TRBV28 and TRBJ2-7; a weak D match, TRBD2 (5 bases). Per germline, CDR1 MDHEN and CDR2 SYDVKM. The CDR3 has 11 amino acids. CDR3 coding DNA: TGTGCCAGCAGACGAGGGTACGAGCAGCACTTC. Translation: CASRRGYEQHF.